These T cell receptor beta chains were read from a single sample in a study of shared clonotypes between healthy human individuals. Generated by immunoSEQ multiplex PCR, the TCRdb table keeps only in-frame clones and is missing some. Counted here are approximately 2,300,000 clones, around 92% occurring once; the ten biggest clones make up approximately 0.39%. The source material was naive CD4+ T cells from PBMCs. Every receptor here comes from a man between 18 and 29 years old in good health. Some clones in this sample may be carry-over from other donors' samples. Each CDR3 is given without its conserved first and last residue.

J | V | CDR3
TRBJ2-1 | TRBV30 | AWSVQGNEQF
TRBJ2-7 | TRBV6-1 | ATRGSYEQY
TRBJ1-4 | TRBV30 | AWSATNEKLF
TRBJ2-3 | TRBV19 | ASSFQRQGTDTQY
TRBJ2-5 | TRBV2 | ASKGAGETQY
TRBJ2-7 | TRBV11-3 | ASSLGQNYEQY
TRBJ2-7 | TRBV6-5 | ASSYWGALNYEQY
TRBJ1-1 | TRBV29-1 | SVKGQMNTEAF
TRBJ2-1 | TRBV29-1 | SVESLARTTKSSYNEQF
TRBJ2-7 | TRBV28 | ASSLGTVQGDEQY
TRBJ2-2 | TRBV19 | ASSIGLALDYMNTGELF
TRBJ2-1 | TRBV7-6 | ASSSELRNEQF